This TCR beta chain stems from a study of identical twins. A single record per CDR3 protein comes from TCRdb applying MiXCR to the 5' RACE reads. The sample shows 570,000 or so distinct CDR3 sequences, 9.5% to 10% of them seen only once. A note on this clonotype: What it recognizes is unknown.

Findings and limits, study-wide: Insertions were fewer in abundant cord blood beta clonotypes, whereas memory repertoires showed none of this pattern. Excess twin sharing in beta out-of-frame sequences was weaker.

The germline gives CDR1 LNHNV, CDR2 YYDKDF (reference sequence). V lost 5 bases, J lost 3 bases, and 11 bases lay in between. The CDR3 is 13 amino acids. These data were likewise used in another study, on yellow fever vaccine responses in identical twins. This second report adds: Each twin's T cell response to the vaccine was reported to look partly convergent and partly personalized.

The sequenced sample was PBMCs. This chain joins TRBV15 and TRBJ2-7; D is uncertain. This clonotype was obtained from a woman under 30 in good health. The CDR3 loop is CATSFKGDYEQYF. The DNA for the CDR3 is TGTGCCACCAGCTTCAAGGGCGACTACGAGCAGTACTTC.